This entry features one TCR beta chain sequence. It was 5'RACE with constant-segment primers that produced the TCR alpha and TCR beta cDNA libraries, which carried sample barcodes and UMIs. TCRdb independently ran MiXCR on the 5' RACE reads; one entry per CDR3 protein. This sample has roughly 610,000 distinct CDR3 sequences, with roughly 17% found just once. These data come from a study of T-cell memory formation after mild COVID-19. At the level of the study: The two donors had largely donor-specific TCR clusters.

Germline loops: CDR1 MGHDK, CDR2 SYGVNS. This CDR3 comprises 17 residues. Germline trimming cut 4 bases from V and 8 bases from J; bases unmatched to any gene: 15. The specimen sequenced was PBMCs or a T cell subset sorted from them (not recorded which). The clonotype was recovered from an adult woman who had mild COVID-19 (a few samples of this study predate the infection). Cell type and time point are not known. The V gene is TRBV25-1, the J gene TRBJ2-1; 9 positions match TRBD1. DNA for the CDR3: TGTGCCAGCAGTGCCATTGGACAGGGGATGTCTGACGATGAGCAGTTCTTC. It translates to CASSAIGQGMSDDEQFF.